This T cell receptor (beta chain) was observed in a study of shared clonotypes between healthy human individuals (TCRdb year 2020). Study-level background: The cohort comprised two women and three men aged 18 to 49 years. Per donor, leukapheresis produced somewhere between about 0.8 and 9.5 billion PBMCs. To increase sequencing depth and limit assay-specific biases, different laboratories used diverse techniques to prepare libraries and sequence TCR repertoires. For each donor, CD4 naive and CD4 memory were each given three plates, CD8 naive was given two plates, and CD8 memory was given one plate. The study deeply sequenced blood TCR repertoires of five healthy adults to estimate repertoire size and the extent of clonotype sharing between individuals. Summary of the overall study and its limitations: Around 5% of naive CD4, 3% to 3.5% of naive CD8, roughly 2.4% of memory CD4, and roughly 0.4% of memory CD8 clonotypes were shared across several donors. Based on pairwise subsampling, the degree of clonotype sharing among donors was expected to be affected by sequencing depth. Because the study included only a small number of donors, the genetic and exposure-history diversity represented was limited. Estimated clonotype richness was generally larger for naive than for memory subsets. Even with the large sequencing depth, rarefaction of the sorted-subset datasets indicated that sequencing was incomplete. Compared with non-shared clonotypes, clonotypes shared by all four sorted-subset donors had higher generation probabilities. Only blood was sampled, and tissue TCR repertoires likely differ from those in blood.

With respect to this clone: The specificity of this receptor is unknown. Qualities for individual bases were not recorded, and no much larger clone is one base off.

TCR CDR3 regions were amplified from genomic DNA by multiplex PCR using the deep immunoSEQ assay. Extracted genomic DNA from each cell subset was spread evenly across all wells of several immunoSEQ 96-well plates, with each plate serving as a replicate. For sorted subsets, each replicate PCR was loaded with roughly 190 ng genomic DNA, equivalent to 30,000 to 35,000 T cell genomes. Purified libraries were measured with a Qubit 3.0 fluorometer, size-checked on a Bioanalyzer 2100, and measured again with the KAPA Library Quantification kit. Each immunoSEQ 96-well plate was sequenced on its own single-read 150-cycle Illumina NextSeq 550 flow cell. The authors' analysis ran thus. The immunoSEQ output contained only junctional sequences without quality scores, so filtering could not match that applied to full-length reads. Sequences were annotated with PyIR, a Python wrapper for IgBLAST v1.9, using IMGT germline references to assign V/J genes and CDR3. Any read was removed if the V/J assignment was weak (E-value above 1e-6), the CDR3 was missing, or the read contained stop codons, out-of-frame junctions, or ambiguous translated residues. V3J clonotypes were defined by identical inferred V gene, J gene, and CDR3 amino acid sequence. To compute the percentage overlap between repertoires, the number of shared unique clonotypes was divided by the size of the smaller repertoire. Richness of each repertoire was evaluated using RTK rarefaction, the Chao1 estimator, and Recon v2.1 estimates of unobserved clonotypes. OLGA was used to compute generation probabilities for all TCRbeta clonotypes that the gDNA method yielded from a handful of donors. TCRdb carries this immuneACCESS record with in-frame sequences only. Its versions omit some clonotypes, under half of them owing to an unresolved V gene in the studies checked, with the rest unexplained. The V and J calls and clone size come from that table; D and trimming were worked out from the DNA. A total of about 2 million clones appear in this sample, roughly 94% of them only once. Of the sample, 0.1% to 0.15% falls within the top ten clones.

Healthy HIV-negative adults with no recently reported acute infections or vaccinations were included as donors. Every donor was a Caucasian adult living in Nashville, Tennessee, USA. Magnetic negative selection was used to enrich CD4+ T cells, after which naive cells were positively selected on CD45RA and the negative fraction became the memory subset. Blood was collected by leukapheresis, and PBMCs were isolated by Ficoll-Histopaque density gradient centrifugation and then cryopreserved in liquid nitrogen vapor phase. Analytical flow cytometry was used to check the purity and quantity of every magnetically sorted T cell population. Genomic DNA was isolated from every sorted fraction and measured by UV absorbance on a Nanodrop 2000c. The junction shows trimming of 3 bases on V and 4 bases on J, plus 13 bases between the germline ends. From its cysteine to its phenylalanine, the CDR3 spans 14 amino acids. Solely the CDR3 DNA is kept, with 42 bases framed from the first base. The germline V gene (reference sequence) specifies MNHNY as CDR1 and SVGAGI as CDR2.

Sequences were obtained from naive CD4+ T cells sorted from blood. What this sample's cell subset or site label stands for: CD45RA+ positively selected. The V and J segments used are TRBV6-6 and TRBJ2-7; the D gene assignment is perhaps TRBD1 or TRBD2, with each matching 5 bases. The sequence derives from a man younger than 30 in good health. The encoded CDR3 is CASSYGGLVYEQYF. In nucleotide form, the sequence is TGTGCCAGCAGTTATGGGGGTCTGGTTTACGAGCAGTACTTC.